This note documents a single T cell receptor (beta chain) sequence. With a much larger clone just one base away, this may be a read error. The sample belongs to a study of human T cells and chemical hapten exposure. Overall study context: Per-sample TCR yield variation was attributed mainly to small pooled library volume differences.

Time point denoted: healthy volunteer bleed at 6 weeks. The total RNA was obtained from whole blood that was not fractionated. For the library, individual cDNA molecules each received unique molecular identifiers. In the authors' methods: There were a median of approximately 88,000 TCRs per sample, with a range from about 20,000 to 700,000. TCRdb redid the calling of the RACE reads with MiXCR, one entry per CDR3 protein. For this entry, the V and J calls and clone size follow TCRdb and not the study's own pipeline. Here the sample spans 35,000 to 55,000 distinct CDR3 sequences, about 3.7% being singletons. The clonotype was recovered from a human donor in good health. Some clones in this sample may be carry-over from other donors' samples. Specimen: whole blood.

Here the CDR3 reads CASSSTGGLGDTQYF. The CDR3 nucleotides are TGTGCCAGCAGTTCTACAGGGGGATTGGGAGATACGCAGTATTTT. The chain carries TRBV12-3 or TRBV12-4 and TRBJ2-3; TRBD1 agrees at 8 bases. With 4 bases clipped from V and 5 bases from J, the junction kept 8 bases outside the gene matches. CDR3 length: 15 residues.